This is a list of T cell receptor beta chains from one sample in a study of T cells in Graves' hyperthyroidism and ophthalmopathy. MiXCR, run by TCRdb on the multiplex PCR reads, gives a single entry per CDR3 protein. The table lists approximately 200,000 distinct CDR3 sequences, 18% of them singletons. Sequenced sample: blood. Receptors originate from a man in his forties or fifties with Graves' hyperthyroidism. Each CDR3 is given with its conserved first and last residue. A D gene is named only where the DNA matches it firmly. Size values are once, few and many counts, or a class for expanded clones, and some rows have none.

j_call,d_call,clone_size,v_call,cdr3_nt,cdr3_aa
TRBJ2-3,-,-,TRBV19,TGTGCCAGTAGTAGCTCCGGGGCCCGCGATACGCAGTATTTT,CASSSSGARDTQYF
TRBJ2-3,TRBD1,many,TRBV10-3,TGTGCCATCAGCCGGACAGGGGTTCAAGATACGCAGTATTTT,CAISRTGVQDTQYF
TRBJ2-7,-,-,TRBV2,TGTGCCAGCACCTCTAACGGGGGCCTCTACGAGCAGTACTTC,CASTSNGGLYEQYF
TRBJ2-1,TRBD2,-,TRBV28,TGTGCCAGCAGTTTAAGACTAGCGGGAGATGAGCAGTTCTTC,CASSLRLAGDEQFF
TRBJ2-3,-,-,TRBV7-2,TGTGCCAGCAGCTTAGTTTTGGGCGGGGCCCGCACAGATACGCAGTATTTT,CASSLVLGGARTDTQYF
TRBJ1-2,TRBD1,-,TRBV28,TGTGCCAGCAGTTTCTTCGGGACAGGGAACTATGGCTACACCTTC,CASSFFGTGNYGYTF
TRBJ2-2,-,-,TRBV20-1,TGCAGTGCTAGAGATGGGGGACCCGGGGAGCTGTTTTTT,CSARDGGPGELFF
TRBJ2-7,-,many,TRBV7-9,TGTGCCAGCAGCTTAACAGGCTACGAGCAGTACTTC,CASSLTGYEQYF
TRBJ1-2,-,many,TRBV6-2/TRBV6-3,TGTGCCAGCAGTTATAGAGGGACCTCCGGTGGCTACACCTTC,CASSYRGTSGGYTF
TRBJ1-6,TRBD1,many,TRBV7-2,TGTGCCAGCAGCCTAAGACAGGGGGATAATTCACCCCTCCACTTT,CASSLRQGDNSPLHF
TRBJ2-3,-,many,TRBV6-1,TGTGCCAGCAGTGATTCGCGCACAGATACGCAGTATTTT,CASSDSRTDTQYF
TRBJ2-3,TRBD2,many,TRBV2,TGTGCCAGCAGTGTGACTAGCCCTCGCACAGATACGCAGTATTTT,CASSVTSPRTDTQYF
TRBJ2-7,-,many,TRBV7-2,TGTGCCAGCAGCCCCGGGGGTTTTGGCTCCTACGAGCAGTACTTC,CASSPGGFGSYEQYF
TRBJ2-1,-,many,TRBV20-1,TGCAGTGCTAGAGGCCCCGCCGAGGTAAAGCAGTTCTTC,CSARGPAEVKQFF
TRBJ2-3,-,-,TRBV24-1,TGTGCCACCAGTGACTTCGGTCAGGGAGCTCGGGATACGCAGTATTTT,CATSDFGQGARDTQYF
TRBJ2-7,-,-,TRBV20-1,TGCAGTGCTGAGCTGACCTACGAGCAGTACTTC,CSAELTYEQYF
TRBJ2-7,-,many,TRBV4-1,TGCGCCAGCAGCCAAGGGGCCAGGTCGCCTGACGAGCAGTACTTC,CASSQGARSPDEQYF
TRBJ1-2,TRBD1,-,TRBV2,TGTGCCAGCAAGCGGACAGGGGTGGACTATGGCTACACCTTC,CASKRTGVDYGYTF
TRBJ2-3,TRBD2,-,TRBV5-5,TGTGCCAGCAGCTGGGGGGGACTAGCGGGGGACACAGATACGCAGTATTTT,CASSWGGLAGDTDTQYF